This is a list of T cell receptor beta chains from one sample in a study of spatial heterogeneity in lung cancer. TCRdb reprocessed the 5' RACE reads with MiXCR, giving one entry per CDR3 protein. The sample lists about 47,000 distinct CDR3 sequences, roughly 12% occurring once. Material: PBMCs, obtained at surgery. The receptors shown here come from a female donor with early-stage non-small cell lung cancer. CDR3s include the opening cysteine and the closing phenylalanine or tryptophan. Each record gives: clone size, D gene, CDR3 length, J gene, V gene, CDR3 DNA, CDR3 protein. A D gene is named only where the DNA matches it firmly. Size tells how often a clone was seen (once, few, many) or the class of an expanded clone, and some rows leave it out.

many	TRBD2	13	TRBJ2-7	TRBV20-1	TGCAGTGCTAGGGGTAGCGGGGCCCACGAGCAGTACTTC	CSARGSGAHEQYF
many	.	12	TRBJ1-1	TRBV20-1	TGCAGTGCTAGAGCCCCCGGGCCGTCAGTTTTCTTT	CSARAPGPSVFF
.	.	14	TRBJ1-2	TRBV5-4	TGTGCCAGCAGCTTGGACAGAACTGCTTATGGCTACACCTTC	CASSLDRTAYGYTF
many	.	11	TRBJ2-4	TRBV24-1	TGTGCCACCAGTGACGGAAACATTCAGTACTTC	CATSDGNIQYF
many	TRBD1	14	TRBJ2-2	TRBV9	TGTGCCAGCAGCCGACAGGGTAACACCGGGGAGCTGTTTTTT	CASSRQGNTGELFF
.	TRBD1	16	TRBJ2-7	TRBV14	TGTGCCAGCAACCAATTCCGGGACAGGGGGCCGAAGGAGCAGTACTTC	CASNQFRDRGPKEQYF
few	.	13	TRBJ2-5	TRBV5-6	TGTGCCAGCAGCCGAGAGTCGCAAGAGACCCAGTACTTC	CASSRESQETQYF
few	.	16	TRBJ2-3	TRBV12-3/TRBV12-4	TGTGCCAGCAGTTTCAGTGGCGGGTATAGCACAGATACGCAGTATTTT	CASSFSGGYSTDTQYF
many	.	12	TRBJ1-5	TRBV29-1	TGCAGCGTTCGGGAGCCCAATCAGCCCCAGCATTTT	CSVREPNQPQHF
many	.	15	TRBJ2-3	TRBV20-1	TGCAGTGCGCGGGACGACGGAGTTAGCACAGATACGCAGTATTTT	CSARDDGVSTDTQYF
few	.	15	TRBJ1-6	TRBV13	TGTGCCAGCAGCTTAGCATCAGGGGCGAGATCACCCCTCCACTTT	CASSLASGARSPLHF
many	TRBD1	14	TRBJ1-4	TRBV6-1	TGTGCCAGCAGTGAAGGGAGGGACAGTGAAAAACTGTTTTTT	CASSEGRDSEKLFF
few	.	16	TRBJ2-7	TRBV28	TGTGCCAGCAATCCCGTCAGGGGCAGGAAAACCTACGAGCAGTACTTC	CASNPVRGRKTYEQYF
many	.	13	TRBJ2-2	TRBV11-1	TGTGCCAGCAGCTTAGCGGGGACCGGGGAGCTGTTTTTT	CASSLAGTGELFF
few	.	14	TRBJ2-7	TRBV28	TGTGCCAGCAGTCTGGGACAATTACAATACGAGCAGTACTTC	CASSLGQLQYEQYF
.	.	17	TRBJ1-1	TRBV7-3	TGTGCCAGCAGCTTAACGCCCGGCGGCGAATGGAACACTGAAGCTTTCTTT	CASSLTPGGEWNTEAFF
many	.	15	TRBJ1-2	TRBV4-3	TGCGCCAGCAGCCCGCAGCCAGAGTCCCTCTATGGCTACACCTTC	CASSPQPESLYGYTF
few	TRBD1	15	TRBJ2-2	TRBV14	TGTGCCAGCAGACCAGGGACAGGAAACACCGGGGAGCTGTTTTTT	CASRPGTGNTGELFF
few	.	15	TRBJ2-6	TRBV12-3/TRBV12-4	TGTGCCAGCAGAGGACACCACTCTGGGGCCAACGTCCTGACTTTC	CASRGHHSGANVLTF
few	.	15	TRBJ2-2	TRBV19	TGTGCCAGTAGTATTTGGGGGGAAGTGGACGGGGAGCTGTTTTTT	CASSIWGEVDGELFF
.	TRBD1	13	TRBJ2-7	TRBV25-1	TGTGCCAGCAGTGATCCGGGACAGGGGGCTCGGTACTTC	CASSDPGQGARYF
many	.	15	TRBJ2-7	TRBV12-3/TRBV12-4	TGTGCCAGCAGTTCCACAGGGGGGAGGGTCATCGAGCAGTACTTC	CASSSTGGRVIEQYF
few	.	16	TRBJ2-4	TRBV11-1	TGTGCCAGCAGCTTCGGGGGTCCTCTAGCCAAAAACATTCAGTACTTC	CASSFGGPLAKNIQYF
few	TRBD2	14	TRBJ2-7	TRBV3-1	TGTGCCAGCAGCCTGGGACTAGGGGCCTACGAGCAGTACTTC	CASSLGLGAYEQYF
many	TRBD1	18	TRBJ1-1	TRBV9	TGTGCCAGCAGCGTACTTACCGGGACAGGGGCCGGGGGGACTGAAGCTTTCTTT	CASSVLTGTGAGGTEAFF
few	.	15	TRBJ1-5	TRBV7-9	TGTGCCAGCAGCTTAACACAGGGAAAAGATCAGCCCCAGCATTTT	CASSLTQGKDQPQHF
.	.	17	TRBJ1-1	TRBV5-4	TGTGCCAGCAGCTTTGGGGCCCTCGGGGACTGGAACACTGAAGCTTTCTTT	CASSFGALGDWNTEAFF
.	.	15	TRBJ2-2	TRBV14	TGTGCCAGCAGCCAAGAGCGAGGGAGGACCGGGGAGCTGTTTTTT	CASSQERGRTGELFF
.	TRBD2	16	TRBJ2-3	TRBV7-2	TGTGCCAGCAGCCCACGAGGGTCTAGCGGGGGGGATACGCGGTATTTT	CASSPRGSSGGDTRYF
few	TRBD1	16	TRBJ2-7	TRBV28	TGTGCCAGCAGTTTAAGGTCGGACAGGACCGACTACGAGCAGTACTTC	CASSLRSDRTDYEQYF
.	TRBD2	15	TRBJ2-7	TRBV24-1	TGTGCCACCAGTGCCCCGGGACTAGCCAATTACGAGCAGTACTTC	CATSAPGLANYEQYF
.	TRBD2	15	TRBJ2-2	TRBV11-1	TGTGCCAGCAGCCCCGCGGGGGGGAACACCGGGGAGCTGTTTTTT	CASSPAGGNTGELFF
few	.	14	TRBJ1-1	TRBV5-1	TGCGCCAGCAGCGAGAACACGGTGAACACTGAAGCTTTCTTT	CASSENTVNTEAFF
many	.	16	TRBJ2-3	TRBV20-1	TGCAGTGCTCCTTTTCGACCAGGGTTAGAGACAGATACGCAGTATTTT	CSAPFRPGLETDTQYF
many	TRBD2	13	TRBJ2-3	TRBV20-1	TGCAGTGCTCGCGGGGGGAGGGCAGATACGCAGTATTTT	CSARGGRADTQYF
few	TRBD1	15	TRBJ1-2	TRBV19	TGTGCCAGTACCACACAGGGGGCGAGTAGCTATGGCTACACCTTC	CASTTQGASSYGYTF
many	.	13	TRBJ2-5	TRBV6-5	TGTGCCAGCAGTTACGGGGGGCATGGGACCCAGTACTTC	CASSYGGHGTQYF
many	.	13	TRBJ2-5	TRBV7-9	TGTGCCAGCAGCTTATATGTAGCGGAGACCCAGTACTTC	CASSLYVAETQYF
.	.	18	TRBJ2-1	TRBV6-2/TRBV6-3	TGTGCCAGCAGTTATCAGGGTCGGGAGTTTATTTCGACCAATGAGCAGTTCTTC	CASSYQGREFISTNEQFF
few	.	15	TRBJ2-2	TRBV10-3	TGTGCCATCAGTCAAGGGGAGCTGGTCACCGGGGAGCTGTTTTTT	CAISQGELVTGELFF